This T cell receptor beta chain was recorded in a study of blood T cell repertoires in COVID-19 (TCRdb year 2020). Regarding the complete study: Collaborator samples came from the United States, Italy and Spain and covered acute and convalescent phases of COVID-19. The prospective study material was composed of cDNA or gDNA derived from T cells, B-cell-depleted T cells, or PBMCs. Deeply sampled blood TCRbeta repertoires from subjects exposed to, actively infected with, or recovered from COVID-19 were included in the dataset. The repertoires were released in a freely available public database meant as a resource for research on the immune response to SARS-CoV-2. Samples came from the ongoing ImmuneRACE study (first 160 participants) plus 1,254 subjects from 6 global collaborators. Sample metadata almost always included a de-identified subject ID, COVID-19 status, age in years and sex. Where available, HLA class I and class II types were obtained from metadata supplied by the sample provider rather than from assay-based typing.

Results the study describes overall, beyond this receptor: The amount of clinical and demographic metadata varied by source and participant and was provided uncurated.

The collaborating institutions used their own protocols to collect whole blood in K2EDTA tubes. For TCRbeta analysis, collaborators shipped samples in one of three forms: frozen whole blood, isolated PBMCs, or DNA extracted from either of those sample types. TCRbeta CDR3 regions were amplified from genomic DNA using the immunoSEQ Assay, a bias-controlled multiplex PCR. Regarding the original processing steps: The number of nucleated cells in each sample was estimated by amplification of reference gene primers within the assay. Sequence reads were collapsed and filtered to measure the absolute abundance of every unique TCRbeta CDR3 rearrangement. For each sample, productive Simpson clonality was calculated as the square root of Simpson's diversity index over productive rearrangements. In its TCRdb copy, this immuneACCESS table keeps in-frame sequences only and misses some clones. Where compared with another copy, unresolved V genes explain less than half of these, and the others have no known cause. D and trimming come from the DNA, and the V and J calls and clone size come from that table. Here the sample has 110,000 to 150,000 clones; around 78% occur a single time. The ten largest clones represent more than 1.5% of the sample.

In the case of this clone: Its antigen is currently not known. There are no base qualities to consult, and no much larger clone falls within one base.

The receptor was derived from a woman aged 55-70 years with acute or convalescent COVID-19. Sequenced input: peripheral blood.

The sequence in DNA is TGTGCCAGCAGCCAAGGAGGGACAGGACAATATGGCTACACCTTC. It encodes CASSQGGTGQYGYTF. The rearrangement joined TRBV4-2 to TRBJ1-2; TRBD1 lines up with 8 middle nucleotides. The cysteine opens and the phenylalanine closes a CDR3 of 15 amino acids. Only the CDR3 DNA is retained, 45 bases long and in frame from the first base. V ends up 1 base short and J 5 bases short, with an unmatched junction base count of 6. For CDR1 and CDR2, the germline V gene lists LGHNA and YNFKEQ.